Below, 19 T cell receptor beta chains from the same sample are listed, as sequenced in a study of neurological immune-mediated disorders. A single record per CDR3 protein comes from TCRdb applying MiXCR to the 5' RACE reads. Of approximately 41,000 distinct CDR3 sequences in the sample, around 13% are singletons; the top ten hold less than 4.5%. Sequenced: CD4+ T cells from blood. The receptors shown here come from a woman aged 60-75 years with HTLV-1-associated myelopathy (HAM/TSP).

This clonotype was found many times. The chain employs TRBV20-1 and TRBJ1-3; the D is unclear. Trimming stripped 0 bases from V and 4 bases from J, with 10 bases between. The germline CDR1 and CDR2 sequences are DFQATT and SNEGSKA (reference sequence). The CDR3 is 14 amino acids. The CDR3 coding sequence is TGCAGTGCTAGAGATGCGGGGTGGGGAAACACCATATATTTT. It is translated as CSARDAGWGNTIYF.

At least ten counts were recorded for this clonotype. V usage is TRBV5-8 and J usage is TRBJ1-5; tentative D call: TRBD1 (6 bases). V lost 1 base, J lost 3 bases, and 14 bases lay in between. Germline assignment: CDR1 SGHTS and CDR2 YDEGEE. CDR3 length equals 16 residues. CDR3 loop: CASSLFGRGNNQPQHF. Written as DNA, the CDR3 is TGTGCCAGCAGCTTGTTTGGCAGGGGAAACAATCAGCCCCAGCATTTT.

This clonotype was seen many times. The chain employs TRBV21-1 and TRBJ1-4; the table assigns TRBD1, which was not confirmed against the DNA. TRBV21-1 is shown as a pseudogene. This CDR3 is 15 amino acids long. CDR3 sequence: CASSEVLGGYEKLFF. CDR3 DNA sequence: TGTGCCAGCAGCGAAGTCCTAGGGGGTTACGAAAAACTGTTTTTT.

The rearrangement links TRBV5-1 to TRBJ2-3; D uncertain. CDR1 and CDR2 from the germline V gene are SGHRS and YFSETQ. V was cut by 0 bases and J by 0 bases, with 8 bases left in between. This CDR3 comprises 15 residues. The CDR3 reads CASSLGAQSTDTQYF. CDR3 bases: TGCGCCAGCAGCTTGGGAGCGCAAAGCACAGATACGCAGTATTTT.

This clonotype was counted ten times or more. The V gene is TRBV2, the J gene TRBJ2-3, with 11 bases that match TRBD2. The V and J ends lost 6 bases and 0 bases, in that order; junction bases with no gene match: 5. The CDR3 runs to 16 residues. CDR1 and CDR2 (germline): SNHLY, FYNNEI. The CDR3 here is CASRLLAGASTDTQYF. The DNA for the CDR3 is TGTGCCAGCAGATTACTAGCGGGGGCAAGCACAGATACGCAGTATTTT.

This clonotype was seen at least ten times. This sequence joins TRBV20-1 and TRBJ2-7; 11 positions agree with TRBD2. Germline V gene sequence: CDR1 DFQATT, CDR2 SNEGSKA (reference sequence). The V and J ends lost 6 bases and 5 bases, in that order; junction bases with no gene match: 9. The CDR3 sequence is 14 residues long. The CDR3: CSALSGGASHEQYF. CDR3 DNA: TGCAGTGCCCTTAGCGGGGGGGCTTCCCACGAGCAGTACTTC.

This clonotype was detected ten times or more. J is TRBJ2-3 and V is TRBV6-1, with D perhaps TRBD2 (6 bases). Germline V CDR1 and CDR2: MNHNS, SASEGT. V lost 0 bases and J lost 3, with 13 bases in between. There are 16 residues in the CDR3. DNA for the CDR3: TGTGCCAGCAGTGAAGCTTTGGGGGGACTTACAGATACGCAGTATTTT. Amino acids: CASSEALGGLTDTQYF.

This clonotype has at least ten counts. CDR3 sequence reads: CSARQGGNEKLFF. The CDR3 DNA sequence: TGCAGTGCCCGACAGGGGGGAAATGAAAAACTGTTTTTT. The rearrangement links TRBV20-1 to TRBJ1-4, with 9 bases fitting TRBD1. Trimming removed 6 bases from V and 5 bases from J; junction bases left unmatched: 4. The CDR3 contains 13 residues. Germline values: CDR1 DFQATT, CDR2 SNEGSKA (reference sequence).

This clonotype was counted at least ten times. Written as DNA, the CDR3 is TGTGCCATCAGAACTAGCCCCCTATACACCGGGGAGCTGTTTTTT. It encodes CAIRTSPLYTGELFF. This rearrangement joins TRBV10-3 to TRBJ2-2; tentative D call: TRBD2 (6 bases). This CDR3 comprises 15 residues. Germline V CDR1 and CDR2: ENHRY, SYGVKD. V gave up 6 bases and J gave up 3 bases, with 14 bases separating them.

As DNA, the CDR3 is TGTGCCAGCAGCCCCCGGACTAGCGGGGTTCAAGAGACCCAGTACTTC. Its translation is CASSPRTSGVQETQYF. The J gene is TRBJ2-5, the V gene TRBV3-1; TRBD2 matches 12 bases. CDR1 is LGHDT and CDR2 is YNNKEL in the germline V gene (reference sequence). The CDR3 spans 16 residues. J was trimmed by 2 bases and V by 4 bases; bases with no gene match: 5.

The table lists this clonotype with many counts. The rearrangement links TRBV3-1 to TRBJ1-1; the D is unclear. Germline V gene lookup returns CDR1 LGHDT and CDR2 YNNKEL (reference sequence). V lost 4 bases to trimming and J lost 0 bases, with 12 bases between them. CDR3 length equals 15 residues. Here the CDR3 DNA reads TGTGCCAGCAGCCTTAGGGAATCAATGAACACTGAAGCTTTCTTT. This gives the protein CASSLRESMNTEAFF. The whole variable domain, filled in from reference TRBV3-1 and TRBJ1-1, reads DTAVSQTPKYLVTQMGNDKSIKCEQNLGHDTMYWYKQDSKKFLKIMFSYNNKELIINETVPNRFSPKSPDKAHLNLHINSLELGDSAVYFCASSLRESMNTEAFFGQGTRLTVV.

The chain couples TRBV20-1 to TRBJ1-2; D may be TRBD1 (6 bases). There are 13 residues in the CDR3. The V gene's germline CDR1 is DFQATT and CDR2 SNEGSKA (reference sequence). V was trimmed by 4 bases and J by 0 bases, leaving 9 bases between them. CDR3 protein: CSAIGQSNYGYTF. The CDR3 region has the DNA TGCAGTGCTATCGGACAGTCTAACTATGGCTACACCTTC.

In this sample, this clonotype turned up many times. The gene calls are TRBV27 and TRBJ1-6; perhaps TRBD1 as D (6 bases). V lost 5 bases, J lost 3 bases, and 8 bases lay in between. The germline V gene encodes CDR1 MNHEY and CDR2 SMNVEV (reference sequence). This CDR3 is 14 amino acids long. This chain's CDR3 is CASSPQGYNSPLHF. Here the CDR3 DNA reads TGTGCCAGCAGTCCACAGGGCTATAATTCACCCCTCCACTTT.

This clonotype was counted ten times or more. The V call is TRBV20-1, the J call TRBJ2-7; 9 nucleotides align to TRBD1. Per germline, CDR1 DFQATT and CDR2 SNEGSKA (reference sequence). This CDR3 region has 12 residues. V gave up 4 bases and J gave up 5 bases; unmatched junction bases: 3. The DNA for the CDR3 is TGCAGTGCTACGGGACAGGGCCACGAGCAGTACTTC. This sequence encodes CSATGQGHEQYF.

There are many counts of this clonotype. The rearrangement joins TRBV20-1 to TRBJ1-1; TRBD1 aligns across 9 bases. The J segment lost 2 bases and the V segment lost 5 bases, leaving 6 bases of the junction unmatched. The CDR3 totals 14 residues. Germline CDR1 and CDR2: DFQATT and SNEGSKA (reference sequence). CDR3 DNA sequence: TGCAGTGCTCTCCGGGACAGGGACAACACTGAAGCTTTCTTT. It encodes CSALRDRDNTEAFF.

By its share, this clonotype is large. J is TRBJ2-3 and V is TRBV20-1; 12 nucleotides line up with TRBD1. J gave up 2 bases and V 3 bases, and 9 bases lay outside the gene matches. The CDR3 contains 17 residues. Looked up from germline, CDR1 is DFQATT and CDR2 is SNEGSKA (reference sequence). CDR3 nucleotides: TGCAGTGCTAGCCACGGGACAGGGGGCGCCGTCACAGATACGCAGTATTTT. Translation: CSASHGTGGAVTDTQYF.

This clonotype was detected many times. The chain carries TRBV20-1 and TRBJ1-2; D may be TRBD1 (6 bases). Germline values: CDR1 DFQATT, CDR2 SNEGSKA (reference sequence). The ends were cut back, 3 bases at V and 0 bases at J, with 11 bases in the middle. The CDR3 length is 14 residues. CDR3 residues: CSASDRTSNYGYTF. Here the CDR3 DNA reads TGCAGTGCTAGCGACAGGACCTCTAACTATGGCTACACCTTC.

This clonotype was found many times. The genes are TRBV3-1 and TRBJ1-1; 8 positions match TRBD1. This CDR3 has 14 amino acids. Germline CDR1 is LGHDT and CDR2 is YNNKEL (reference sequence). V dropped 4 bases and J dropped 7; count of bases not matched to a gene: 8. The CDR3 coding sequence is TGTGCCAGCAGCCCATTGACAGGGGCGTTTGAAGCTTTCTTT. Protein: CASSPLTGAFEAFF.

This chain joins TRBV2 and TRBJ2-3; D is unclear. Trimming took off 8 bases at V and 3 bases at J, with 3 bases between the two ends. Germline V lookup: CDR1 SNHLY, CDR2 FYNNEI. The CDR3 contains 10 residues. The DNA for the CDR3 is TGTGCCAGCCGGACAGATACGCAGTATTTT. Protein: CASRTDTQYF.